This T cell receptor (beta chain) came from a study of B cell selection in AIRE deficiency. The regulatory T cell sort gate was CD4+CD25hiCD127low/negative. Control samples were from healthy, unrelated donors. Assay used: immunoSEQ multiplex PCR; TCRdb lists only in-frame clones, some missing. The sample records 18,000 or so clones, about 92% being singletons. V dropped 5 bases and J dropped 6 bases, with 20 bases sitting between them. Germline CDR1 SGHAT, CDR2 FQDESV (reference sequence). The CDR3 contains 16 residues. The rearrangement links TRBV11-1 to TRBJ2-1; D not certain. The specimen sequenced was CD4+CD25+ Tregs sorted from PBMCs. This sequence originates from a human donor in good health. CDR3 in DNA: TGTGCCAGCAGCCCTTTGAGACACCTTCTGTCCAATGAGCAGTTCTTC. Residues: CASSPLRHLLSNEQFF.